These 27 T cell receptor beta chains share one sample of origin, sequenced in a study of T cell responses to AZD1222 COVID-19 vaccine. Measured with immunoSEQ multiplex PCR; TCRdb has only the in-frame clones, and not every one. The data contain more than 150,000 clones, approximately 91% of them singletons. The material was peripheral blood, obtained 28 days after the second AZD1222 dose. The source of these receptors is an adult who received the AZD1222 COVID-19 vaccine.

The chain employs TRBV12-3 or TRBV12-4 and TRBJ2-7; D ambiguous. V was pared by 11 bases and J by 3 bases, with 14 bases between. The CDR3 contains 12 residues. DNA for the CDR3: TGTGCCTCAACGGCAGGAGACTACGAGCAGTACTTC. Amino acid sequence: CASTAGDYEQYF.

V and J are TRBV7-9 and TRBJ2-1; D may be TRBD1 (6 bases). The CDR3 contains 15 residues. Trimming cost V 5 bases and J 4 bases, with 15 bases left between them. Germline V gene lookup returns CDR1 SEHNR and CDR2 FQNEAQ (reference sequence). The DNA for the CDR3 is TGTGCCAGCAGCCCAAGGCAGGGGTCTTACAATGAGCAGTTCTTC. This translates into CASSPRQGSYNEQFF.

This clone is a singleton in its sample. This chain joins TRBV4-2 and TRBJ1-6, with unresolved D. This CDR3 region has 16 residues. Trimming shortened V by 4 bases and J by 4 bases, and 14 bases separated the two germline ends. Germline CDR1 LGHNA, CDR2 YNFKEQ. This chain's CDR3 is CASSRGTLPYNSPLHF. In DNA, the CDR3 is TGTGCCAGCAGCCGGGGAACACTGCCGTATAATTCACCCCTCCACTTT.

The genes are TRBV5-1 and TRBJ1-1; D is ambiguous. Germline loops: CDR1 SGHRS, CDR2 YFSETQ. This CDR3 contains 15 residues. Deletions cut 0 bases from V and 1 base from J, with 10 bases between. CDR3 in DNA: TGCGCCAGCAGCTTGGACGGTTCCACGAACACTGAAGCTTTCTTT. It yields the protein CASSLDGSTNTEAFF.

The chain couples TRBV5-6 to TRBJ2-2, with 15 bases lining up with TRBD2. The junction had 7 bases not matched to a gene; V was cut back by 4 bases and J by 9 bases. The germline gives CDR1 SGHDT, CDR2 YYEEEE. The CDR3 is 16 amino acids. In DNA form, the CDR3 reads TGTGCCAGCAGCCTTGGACTAGCGGGGGGGCCGAGGGAGCTGTTTTTT. It translates to CASSLGLAGGPRELFF.

CDR3 protein: CASSIARGLYNEQFF. CDR3 nucleotides: TGTGCCAGTAGTATAGCCAGGGGGCTCTACAATGAGCAGTTCTTC. V gene TRBV19 combines with J gene TRBJ2-1, with TRBD1 identical over 8 bases. J lost 3 bases, V lost 1 base, and 2 bases had no gene match. The CDR3 runs 15 residues. Per germline, CDR1 LNHDA and CDR2 SQIVND (reference sequence).

A word on this clone: At one boundary the junction diverges from the germline segment, which might be a read error. The chain uses TRBV11-3 and TRBJ1-1, with TRBD1 as a possible D gene (5 bases). Looked up from germline, CDR1 is SGHNT and CDR2 is YENEEA. This CDR3 contains 14 residues. As DNA, the CDR3 is TGTGCCAGCATCGCCGGGACCGAGAACAGTGAAGCTTTCTTT. It yields the protein CASIAGTENSEAFF.

The chain uses TRBV13 and TRBJ2-5; TRBD2 matches 7 bases. CDR1 is PRHDT, CDR2 FYEKMQ, per germline (reference sequence). The CDR3 has 15 amino acids. V trimming: 4 bases; J trimming: 2 bases; junction bases outside the gene matches: 7. CDR3 protein: CASSSLLAVQETQYF. The CDR3, as DNA: TGTGCCAGCAGCTCTCTCCTAGCGGTACAAGAGACCCAGTACTTC.

The gene calls are TRBV7-2 and TRBJ1-3; the D gene is possibly TRBD1 (5 bases). V lost 0 bases and J 0 bases, leaving 9 bases between the germline ends. Germline values: CDR1 SGHTA, CDR2 FQGNSA. The CDR3 has 16 amino acids. The CDR3 bases are TGTGCCAGCAGCTTAGCCGGGGCGAGCTCTGGAAACACCATATATTTT. Amino acids: CASSLAGASSGNTIYF.

This clone occurred once. This chain connects TRBV5-1 to TRBJ2-1; the D is unclear. V gave up 4 bases and J gave up 5 bases, with 16 bases separating them. Germline assignment: CDR1 SGHRS and CDR2 YFSETQ. The CDR3 spans 15 residues. CDR3 in amino acids: CASSPTLGSDNEQFF. Written as DNA, the CDR3 is TGCGCCAGCAGCCCAACACTGGGGTCTGACAATGAGCAGTTCTTC. The full variable domain, with the rest looked up from reference TRBV5-1 and TRBJ2-1, is KAGVTQTPRYLIKTRGQQVTLSCSPISGHRSVSWYQQTPGQGLQFLFEYFSETQRNKGNFPGRFSGRQFSNSRSEMNVSTLELGDSALYLCASSPTLGSDNEQFFGPGTRLTVL.

The V and J genes are TRBV19 and TRBJ1-2; perhaps TRBD1 as D (6 bases). V lost 9 bases and J 1 base, leaving 18 bases between the germline ends. Germline V gives CDR1 LNHDA, CDR2 SQIVND (reference sequence). This CDR3 contains 15 residues. The CDR3 region has the DNA TGTGCCAGCACGAAGACAGGAGCAAATAACTATGGCTACACCTTC. Protein sequence: CASTKTGANNYGYTF.

This clone showed up just once. The chain links TRBV19 to TRBJ1-1, with a possible D match to TRBD1 (6 bases). CDR1 is LNHDA, CDR2 SQIVND, per germline (reference sequence). Between the trimmed V and J ends, which lost 6 bases and 11 bases, there was a span of 28 bases. The CDR3 runs to 16 residues. CDR3 protein: CASSKPRGVTGGAAFF. The CDR3 DNA reads as TGTGCCAGTAGCAAACCTAGGGGGGTAACAGGCGGGGCTGCTTTCTTT. Full variable domain (rest looked up from reference TRBV19 and TRBJ1-1): DGGITQSPKYLFRKEGQNVTLSCEQNLNHDAMYWYRQDPGQGLRLIYYSQIVNDFQKGDIAEGYSVSREKKESFPLTVTSAQKNPTAFYLCASSKPRGVTGGAAFFGQGTRLTVV.

The chain carries TRBV6-5 and TRBJ1-5, with no clear D. The CDR3 totals 13 residues. The germline V gene has CDR1 MNHEY and CDR2 SVGAGI. Trimming pared 6 bases from V and 5 bases from J, leaving 11 bases between. The CDR3: CASRFYIYQPQHF. CDR3 coding DNA: TGTGCCAGCAGGTTCTATATTTATCAGCCCCAGCATTTT.

V and J are TRBV10-3 and TRBJ1-6; possible D gene TRBD1, 6 bases. The CDR3 spans 14 residues. Trimming pared 6 bases from V and 9 bases from J, leaving 15 bases between. In germline, CDR1 is ENHRY, CDR2 SYGVKD. The CDR3 sequence: CAISLDRLGSPLHF. The DNA of the CDR3 is TGTGCCATCAGCCTCGACAGGTTAGGTTCACCCCTCCACTTT.

The chain recombines TRBV5-5 with TRBJ1-2; TRBD1 matches 7 bases. Germline values: CDR1 SGHKS, CDR2 YYEKEE (reference sequence). The CDR3 consists of 14 residues. Trimming at V came to 4 bases and at J to 5 bases, leaving 8 bases not matched to a gene. CDR3 amino acids: CASSRTGSGYGYTF. The CDR3 region has the DNA TGTGCCAGCAGCCGGACAGGATCGGGGTATGGCTACACCTTC.

The gene calls are TRBV18 and TRBJ2-2, with 7 bases identical to TRBD2. The germline CDR1 and CDR2 sequences are KGHSH and LQKENI. CDR3 size: 15 residues. J gave up 2 bases and V 4 bases, and 4 bases lay outside the gene matches. The CDR3 sequence: CASSLPSGNTGELFF. CDR3 DNA sequence: TGTGCCAGCTCACTTCCTAGCGGCAACACCGGGGAGCTGTTTTTT.

The rearrangement joins TRBV30 to TRBJ1-3; no definite D call. Trimming pared 1 base from V and 0 bases from J, leaving 7 bases between. CDR1 GTSNPN and CDR2 SVGIG come from the germline V gene (reference sequence). The CDR3 is made up of 14 amino acids. The CDR3 loop reads CAWSGEPSGNTIYF. The CDR3 DNA reads as TGTGCCTGGAGTGGGGAGCCCTCTGGAAACACCATATATTTT.

The chain carries TRBV4-3 and TRBJ1-1, with 8 nucleotides matching TRBD1. The germline V gene encodes CDR1 LGHNA and CDR2 YSLEER. With 4 bases clipped from V and 5 bases from J, the junction kept 3 bases outside the gene matches. This CDR3 comprises 13 residues. CDR3 loop: CASSRNRGTEAFF. The CDR3 bases are TGCGCCAGCAGCCGAAACAGGGGGACTGAAGCTTTCTTT.

The chain joins TRBV28 to TRBJ2-2; 9 nucleotides agree with TRBD2. The V segment lost 7 bases and the J segment 10 bases; nucleotides outside the gene matches: 7. The CDR3 contains 13 residues. The germline V gene encodes CDR1 MDHEN and CDR2 SYDVKM. CDR3 sequence (DNA): TGTGCCAGCATGGTTAGCGGGAGCTTGGAGCTGTTTTTT. Protein: CASMVSGSLELFF.

V and J are TRBV10-3 and TRBJ1-2; 8 bases map to TRBD1. V shed 3 bases, J shed 6 bases, and the junction held 3 bases outside the gene matches. CDR3 length: 13 residues. CDR1 is ENHRY, CDR2 SYGVKD, per germline. As DNA, the CDR3 is TGTGCCATCAGTGACCCAGGGGGCAATGGCTACACCTTC. It yields the protein CAISDPGGNGYTF.

The V gene is TRBV5-6, the J gene TRBJ2-7; D may match TRBD1 or TRBD2 (5 bases each). V gave up 4 bases and J gave up 3 bases, with 14 bases separating them. This CDR3 region has 14 residues. CDR1 SGHDT and CDR2 YYEEEE come from the germline V gene. DNA for the CDR3: TGTGCCAGCAGCCCCACCGGGACCCTCTACGAGCAGTACTTC. Translation: CASSPTGTLYEQYF.

This chain connects TRBV7-3 to TRBJ2-7; weak D call: TRBD1 (6 bases). V lost 5 bases, J lost 2 bases, and 13 bases lay in between. CDR1 is SGHTA, CDR2 FQGTGA, per germline. CDR3 size: 14 residues. The CDR3 DNA reads TGTGCCAGCAGCATACAGACAGGCCCCTACGAGCAGTACTTC. Protein sequence: CASSIQTGPYEQYF.

The chain recombines TRBV10-3 with TRBJ1-2; D is perhaps TRBD1 (6 bases). Trimming removed 3 bases at V and 8 bases at J, with 13 bases between. The CDR3 spans 13 residues. CDR1 and CDR2 (germline): ENHRY, SYGVKD. The CDR3, as DNA: TGTGCCATCAGTGACCCCACAGGGTTGGGCTACACCTTC. Its protein product is CAISDPTGLGYTF.

The genes are TRBV6-5 and TRBJ1-4; perhaps TRBD1 as D (6 bases). Germline V lookup: CDR1 MNHEY, CDR2 SVGAGI. The CDR3 is 13 residues long. The V and J ends lost 6 bases and 14 bases respectively, with 19 bases between them. The CDR3 sequence: CASSPGHPVYLFF. For the CDR3, the DNA is TGTGCCAGCAGCCCGGGACACCCGGTCTATCTGTTTTTT.

This chain links TRBV5-1 with TRBJ2-5; TRBD1 aligns across 7 bases. Germline CDR1 reads SGHRS; CDR2 reads YFSETQ. The CDR3 is 15 residues long. The trim removed 4 bases at V and 4 bases at J, leaving 10 bases unmatched. CDR3 loop: CASSPGDRRGETQYF. DNA for the CDR3: TGCGCCAGCAGCCCCGGGGACAGAAGGGGAGAGACCCAGTACTTC.

This clone was detected once. The chain couples TRBV2 to TRBJ1-1; TRBD1 agrees at 7 bases. Germline CDR1 is SNHLY and CDR2 is FYNNEI. This CDR3 has 13 residues. The J segment lost 11 bases and the V segment lost 7 bases, leaving 13 bases of the junction unmatched. CDR3: CASTPGPQGRAFF. The CDR3 nucleotides read TGTGCCAGCACTCCGGGGCCACAGGGGAGGGCTTTCTTT.

This sequence joins TRBV19 and TRBJ2-2; D uncertain. Looked up from germline, CDR1 is LNHDA and CDR2 is SQIVND (reference sequence). This CDR3 contains 14 residues. Trimming took 7 bases from V and 0 from J, leaving 9 bases between them. CDR3 nucleotides: TGTGCCAGTAATTCGGCCTCGAACACCGGGGAGCTGTTTTTT. This sequence encodes CASNSASNTGELFF.